This paragraph reports one T cell receptor beta chain. No antigen is known for it. This sample was included in a study of T-cell reconstitution after alpha-beta-depleted transplantation in children. Germline V gene lookup returns CDR1 SGHRS and CDR2 YFSETQ. The CDR3 extends over 16 amino acids. J was trimmed by 0 bases and V by 4 bases; bases with no gene match: 7. Whole-study results and caveats: Several hundred expanded graft clones reportedly supplied alpha-beta T cells about two months after transplant. Some patients showed high day-60 TCRbeta diversity, which derived from surviving recipient T cells and thymic progenitors. Among T cells one year after transplant, newly produced cells accounted for most counts and diversity.

The library targeted TCRbeta and was prepared with unique molecular identifiers. MiXCR was run by TCRdb on the PCR reads, yielding one entry per CDR3 protein. The data hold a few hundred thousand distinct CDR3 sequences, with over 20% observed a single time. The chain joins TRBV5-1 to TRBJ2-3; 8 bases fit TRBD1. Sequenced material: PBMCs, taken before TCRalphabeta/CD19-depleted stem cell transplant. This receptor was taken from a boy younger than two with Wiskott-Aldrich syndrome, due to receive a stem cell transplant. This chain's CDR3 is CASSGGTGASTDTQYF. CDR3 DNA: TGCGCCAGCAGCGGCGGGACAGGTGCAAGCACAGATACGCAGTATTTT. The full variable domain, completed using reference TRBV5-1 and TRBJ2-3, is KAGVTQTPRYLIKTRGQQVTLSCSPISGHRSVSWYQQTPGQGLQFLFEYFSETQRNKGNFPGRFSGRQFSNSRSEMNVSTLELGDSALYLCASSGGTGASTDTQYFGPGTRLTVL.